Listed here is a single T cell receptor (beta chain). The data belong to a study of blood T cell repertoires in COVID-19. The authors' processing: Amplification from reference gene primers served as the basis for estimated nucleated cell counts. Clones were read by immunoSEQ multiplex PCR, and TCRdb kept only the in-frame ones, dropping some. The V and J calls and clone size come from that table; D and trimming were worked out from the DNA. The profile shows approximately 200,000 clones, about 85% of them singletons. The CDR3 is 14 amino acids. Looked up from germline, CDR1 is SQVTM and CDR2 is ANQGSEA. The V segment lost 2 bases and the J segment 8 bases; nucleotides outside the gene matches: 7.

The source material was peripheral blood. This TCR derives from a woman in her twenties or thirties with active or convalescent COVID-19. The chain is built from TRBV29-1 and TRBJ2-2; 8 bases are shared with TRBD2. Here the CDR3 DNA reads TGCAGCGTTGAACTCTCTTTAGCGGGGGGGGAGCTGTTTTTT. Residues: CSVELSLAGGELFF.